These T cell receptor beta chains were read from a single sample in a study of T cells after yellow fever vaccination. In TCRdb, the 5' RACE reads were re-called with MiXCR into one record per CDR3 protein. The repertoire includes some 290,000 distinct CDR3 sequences, about 10% of them detected once, and roughly 3% sits in the top ten. Sequences were derived from CD4+ T cells sorted from PBMCs, sampled 45 days after the yellow fever booster vaccination. The receptor set was obtained from a man younger than 35 who received the YFV17D yellow fever vaccine. CDR3s include the opening cysteine and the closing phenylalanine or tryptophan. Fields, in order: V gene, J gene, CDR3 protein.

V gene: TRBV7-2
J gene: TRBJ2-5
CDR3 protein: CASSQGTRETQYF

V gene: TRBV7-2
J gene: TRBJ2-2
CDR3 protein: CASSLDMVAGELFFF

V gene: TRBV6-5
J gene: TRBJ1-1
CDR3 protein: CASSRPGEAFF

V gene: TRBV7-2
J gene: TRBJ2-5
CDR3 protein: CASSVQAQETQYF

V gene: TRBV24-1
J gene: TRBJ2-2
CDR3 protein: CATSDGVTGELFF

V gene: TRBV7-8
J gene: TRBJ2-3
CDR3 protein: CASSLDSGTFGTDTQYF

V gene: TRBV19
J gene: TRBJ1-4
CDR3 protein: CASSIDTGTGTEKLFF

V gene: TRBV10-3
J gene: TRBJ2-2
CDR3 protein: CAASKQTDNTGELFF

V gene: TRBV2
J gene: TRBJ2-1
CDR3 protein: CASSDFGSNEQFF

V gene: TRBV5-6
J gene: TRBJ1-1
CDR3 protein: CASSLLAQAMNTEAFF

V gene: TRBV24-1
J gene: TRBJ2-3
CDR3 protein: CATSDNPERTDTQYF

V gene: TRBV2
J gene: TRBJ2-1
CDR3 protein: CASNPGTGAYNEQFF

V gene: TRBV6-6
J gene: TRBJ2-2
CDR3 protein: CASTKDGTGELFF

V gene: TRBV7-2
J gene: TRBJ1-1
CDR3 protein: CASSSHGGLGTEAFF

V gene: TRBV20-1
J gene: TRBJ2-1
CDR3 protein: CSATGLPGPVNEQFF

V gene: TRBV9
J gene: TRBJ2-1
CDR3 protein: CASSANPAYNEQFF

V gene: TRBV7-2
J gene: TRBJ2-1
CDR3 protein: CASSPVGSYNEQFF

V gene: TRBV4-3
J gene: TRBJ2-1
CDR3 protein: CASALDRGIVYEQFF

V gene: TRBV2
J gene: TRBJ1-6
CDR3 protein: CASSGQEASSPLHF

V gene: TRBV6-5
J gene: TRBJ2-3
CDR3 protein: CASSELAGGNTDTQYF

V gene: TRBV12-3/TRBV12-4
J gene: TRBJ2-1
CDR3 protein: CASSLGNFGEQFF

V gene: TRBV2
J gene: TRBJ1-1
CDR3 protein: CASEVAGGHTEAFF

V gene: TRBV7-2
J gene: TRBJ2-3
CDR3 protein: CASTLLAGGADTQYF

V gene: TRBV28
J gene: TRBJ1-2
CDR3 protein: CASSAGGGHYGYTF

V gene: TRBV7-2
J gene: TRBJ2-4
CDR3 protein: CASSFSGLVGNIQYF

V gene: TRBV18
J gene: TRBJ1-5
CDR3 protein: CASSSTGSEQPQHF

V gene: TRBV5-4
J gene: TRBJ1-1
CDR3 protein: CASSLDLRTEAFF

V gene: TRBV27
J gene: TRBJ2-3
CDR3 protein: CASSLGGGLTDTQYF

V gene: TRBV20-1
J gene: TRBJ2-1
CDR3 protein: CSATGTASSYNEQFF

V gene: TRBV7-9
J gene: TRBJ2-1
CDR3 protein: CASSSGQGNRDEQFF

V gene: TRBV15
J gene: TRBJ1-2
CDR3 protein: CATSRDPGTGRTNGYTF

V gene: TRBV3-1
J gene: TRBJ2-1
CDR3 protein: CASSQLGARDEQFF

V gene: TRBV7-3
J gene: TRBJ2-5
CDR3 protein: CASSFLGSGETQYF

V gene: TRBV4-1
J gene: TRBJ1-6
CDR3 protein: CASSHYSPLHF

V gene: TRBV4-3
J gene: TRBJ2-3
CDR3 protein: CASSRRAGADTDTQYF

V gene: TRBV6-6
J gene: TRBJ1-2
CDR3 protein: CASSYQTGNYGYTF

V gene: TRBV30
J gene: TRBJ1-5
CDR3 protein: CAWSTDTGLNQPQHF

V gene: TRBV4-1
J gene: TRBJ1-3
CDR3 protein: CASSQDLEGHSGNTIYF

V gene: TRBV7-2
J gene: TRBJ2-1
CDR3 protein: CASSFSLASGGTERFKFF

V gene: TRBV10-3
J gene: TRBJ1-2
CDR3 protein: CAIAGTVTNYGYTF

V gene: TRBV12-3/TRBV12-4
J gene: TRBJ2-1
CDR3 protein: CASSPGTSHYNEQFF

V gene: TRBV12-3/TRBV12-4
J gene: TRBJ1-5
CDR3 protein: CASSPGGHQPQHF